This section outlines one T cell receptor (beta chain) sequence together with its context. This specimen comes from a study of blood T cell repertoires in COVID-19. About the study: Sites in the United States, Italy and Spain provided acute and convalescent COVID-19 samples. The analysed material was cDNA or gDNA that came from T cells, B-cell-depleted T cells, or PBMCs.

CDR3 length: 13 residues. CDR1 LNHNV and CDR2 YYDKDF come from the germline V gene (reference sequence). V dropped 5 bases and J dropped 4 bases, with 9 bases sitting between them. In the study's own analysis: Counts of nucleated cells, estimated from reference gene primer amplification, were obtained. Generated by immunoSEQ multiplex PCR, the TCRdb table keeps only in-frame clones and is missing some. The V and J calls and clone size were taken over from that table, and D and trimming were inferred from the DNA. The sample carries roughly 330,000 clones, around 86% recorded once. The receptor was isolated from a woman aged 50 to 60 with acute or convalescent COVID-19. This sequence joins TRBV15 and TRBJ1-5; D unresolved. Input material: peripheral blood. This CDR3 is CATSAGENQPQHF. CDR3 in DNA: TGTGCCACCAGCGCCGGGGAAAATCAGCCCCAGCATTTT.